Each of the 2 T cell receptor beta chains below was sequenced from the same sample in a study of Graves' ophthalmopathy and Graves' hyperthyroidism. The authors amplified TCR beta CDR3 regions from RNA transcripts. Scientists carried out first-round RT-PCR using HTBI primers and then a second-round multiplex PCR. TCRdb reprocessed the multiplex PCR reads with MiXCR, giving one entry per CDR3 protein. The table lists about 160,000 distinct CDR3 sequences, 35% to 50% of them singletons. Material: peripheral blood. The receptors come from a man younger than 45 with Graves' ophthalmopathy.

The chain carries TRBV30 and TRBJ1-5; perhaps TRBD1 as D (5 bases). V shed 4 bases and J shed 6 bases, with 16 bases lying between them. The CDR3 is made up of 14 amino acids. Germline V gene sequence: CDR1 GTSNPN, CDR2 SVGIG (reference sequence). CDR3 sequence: CAWTLGGRSQPQHF. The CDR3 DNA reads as TGTGCCTGGACCTTGGGGGGACGGAGTCAGCCCCAGCATTTT.

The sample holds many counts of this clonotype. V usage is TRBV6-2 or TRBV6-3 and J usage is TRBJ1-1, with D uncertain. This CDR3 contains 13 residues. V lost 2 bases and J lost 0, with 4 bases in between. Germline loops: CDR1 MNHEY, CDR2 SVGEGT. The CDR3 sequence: CASSYEMNTEAFF. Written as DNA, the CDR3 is TGTGCCAGCAGTTACGAGATGAACACTGAAGCTTTCTTT.